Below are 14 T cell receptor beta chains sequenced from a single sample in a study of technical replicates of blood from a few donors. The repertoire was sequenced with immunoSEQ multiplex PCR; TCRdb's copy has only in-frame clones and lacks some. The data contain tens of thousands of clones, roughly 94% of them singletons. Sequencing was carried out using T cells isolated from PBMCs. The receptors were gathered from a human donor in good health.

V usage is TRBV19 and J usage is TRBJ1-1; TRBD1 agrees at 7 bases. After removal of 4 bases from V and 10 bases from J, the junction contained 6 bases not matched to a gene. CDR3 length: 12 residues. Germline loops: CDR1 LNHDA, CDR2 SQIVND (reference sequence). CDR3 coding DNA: TGTGCCAGTAGTACCCCTACAGGGGCAGCTTTCTTT. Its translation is CASSTPTGAAFF.

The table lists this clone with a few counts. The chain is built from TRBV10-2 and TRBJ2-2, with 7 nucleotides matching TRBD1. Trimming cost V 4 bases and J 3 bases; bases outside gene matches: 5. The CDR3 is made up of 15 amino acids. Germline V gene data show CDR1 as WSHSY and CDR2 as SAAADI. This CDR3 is CASSAGQSYTGELFF. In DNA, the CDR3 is TGCGCCAGCAGTGCGGGACAGTCATACACCGGGGAGCTGTTTTTT.

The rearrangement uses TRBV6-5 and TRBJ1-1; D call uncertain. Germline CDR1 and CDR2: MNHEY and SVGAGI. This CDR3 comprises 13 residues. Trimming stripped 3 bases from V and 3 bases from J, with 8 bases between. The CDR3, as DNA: TGTGCCAGCAGTTATCTCGGGGACACTGAAGCTTTCTTT. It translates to CASSYLGDTEAFF.

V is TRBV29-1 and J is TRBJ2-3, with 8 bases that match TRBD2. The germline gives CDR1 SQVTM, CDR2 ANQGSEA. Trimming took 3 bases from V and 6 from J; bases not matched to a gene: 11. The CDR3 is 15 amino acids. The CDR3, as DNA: TGCAGCGTTGACGGGGGGGGACCGCCTATTGATACGCAGTATTTT. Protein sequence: CSVDGGGPPIDTQYF.

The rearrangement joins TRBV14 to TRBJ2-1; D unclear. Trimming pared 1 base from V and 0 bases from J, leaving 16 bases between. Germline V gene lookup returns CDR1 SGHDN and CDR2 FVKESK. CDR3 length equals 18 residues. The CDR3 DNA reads TGTGCCAGCAGCCAAGCAGGTTGGGTTTTAAGCTCCTACAATGAGCAGTTCTTC. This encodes CASSQAGWVLSSYNEQFF.

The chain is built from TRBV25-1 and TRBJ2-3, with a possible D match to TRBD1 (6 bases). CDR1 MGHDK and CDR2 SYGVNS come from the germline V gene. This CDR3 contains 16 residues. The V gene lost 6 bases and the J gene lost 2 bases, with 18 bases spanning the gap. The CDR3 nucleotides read TGTGCCAGCAGCGAGGACAGCCAAGGATTCACAGATACGCAGTATTTT. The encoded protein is CASSEDSQGFTDTQYF.

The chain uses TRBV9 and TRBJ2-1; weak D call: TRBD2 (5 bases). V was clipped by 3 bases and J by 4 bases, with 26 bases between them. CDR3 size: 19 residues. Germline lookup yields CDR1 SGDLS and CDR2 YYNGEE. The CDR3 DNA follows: TGTGCCAGCAGCGAGAGAGAGATGGTGGCGGGCCCCACATACAATGAGCAGTTCTTC. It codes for CASSEREMVAGPTYNEQFF.

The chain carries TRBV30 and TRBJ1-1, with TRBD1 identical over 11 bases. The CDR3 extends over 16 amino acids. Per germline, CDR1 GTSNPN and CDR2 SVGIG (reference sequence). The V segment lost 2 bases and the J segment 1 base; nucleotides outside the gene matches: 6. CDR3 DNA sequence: TGTGCCTGGAGTAAGGACAGGGGGCCCGGGAACACTGAAGCTTTCTTT. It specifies CAWSKDRGPGNTEAFF.

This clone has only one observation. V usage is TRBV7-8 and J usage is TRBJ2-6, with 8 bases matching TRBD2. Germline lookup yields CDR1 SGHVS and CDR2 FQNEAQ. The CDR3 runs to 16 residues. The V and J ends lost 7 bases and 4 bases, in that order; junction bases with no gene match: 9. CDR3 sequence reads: CASKQREFAGANVLTF. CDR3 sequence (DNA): TGTGCCAGCAAGCAGCGGGAGTTCGCGGGGGCCAACGTCCTGACTTTC.

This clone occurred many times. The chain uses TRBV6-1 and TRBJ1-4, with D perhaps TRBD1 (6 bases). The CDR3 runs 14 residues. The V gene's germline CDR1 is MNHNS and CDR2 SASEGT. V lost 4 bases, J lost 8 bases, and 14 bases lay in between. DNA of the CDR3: TGTGCCAGCAGTGGTTGGGGGCTGGGAGAAAAACTGTTTTTT. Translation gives CASSGWGLGEKLFF.

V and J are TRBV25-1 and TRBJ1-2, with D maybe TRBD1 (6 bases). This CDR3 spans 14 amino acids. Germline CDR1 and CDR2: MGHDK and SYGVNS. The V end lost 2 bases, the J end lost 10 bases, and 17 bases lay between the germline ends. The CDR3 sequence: CASSERGHGPPYTF. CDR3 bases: TGTGCCAGCAGTGAAAGGGGACACGGTCCCCCCTACACCTTC.

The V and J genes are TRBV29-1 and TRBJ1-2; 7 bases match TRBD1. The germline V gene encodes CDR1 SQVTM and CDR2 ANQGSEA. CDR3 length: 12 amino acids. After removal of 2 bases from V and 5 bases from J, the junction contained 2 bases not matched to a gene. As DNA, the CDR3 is TGCAGCGTTGAACCGGGACAGTATGGCTACACCTTC. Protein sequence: CSVEPGQYGYTF.

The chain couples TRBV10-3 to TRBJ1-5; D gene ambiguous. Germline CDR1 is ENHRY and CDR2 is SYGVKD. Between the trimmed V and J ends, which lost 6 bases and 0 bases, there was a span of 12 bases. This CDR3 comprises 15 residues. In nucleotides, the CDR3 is TGTGCCATCAGCCTGGAGCTCGATAGCAATCAGCCCCAGCATTTT. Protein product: CAISLELDSNQPQHF.

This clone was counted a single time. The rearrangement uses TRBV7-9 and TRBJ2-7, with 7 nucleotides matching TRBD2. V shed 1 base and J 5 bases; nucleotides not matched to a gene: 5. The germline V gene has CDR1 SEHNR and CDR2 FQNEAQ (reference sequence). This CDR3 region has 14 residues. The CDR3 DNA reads TGTGCCAGCAGCTTAGGGGGAGGGCACGACGAGCAGTACTTC. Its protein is CASSLGGGHDEQYF. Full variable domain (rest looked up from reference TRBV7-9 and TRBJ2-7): DTGVSQNPRHKITKRGQNVTFRCDPISEHNRLYWYRQTLGQGPEFLTYFQNEAQLEKSRLLSDRFSAERPKGSFSTLEIQRTEQGDSAMYLCASSLGGGHDEQYFGPGTRLTVT.